The sequence of this T cell receptor beta chain was determined in a study of blood T cells in healthy people across ages. At the level of the study: Through template switching, about one barcoded beta molecule was captured per two T cells, as measured in model experiments.

The CDR3 runs 18 residues. CDR1 is SGHVS, CDR2 FNYEAQ, per germline. Trimming removed 5 bases from V and 3 bases from J; junction bases left unmatched: 10. Alongside a J-beta primer mix, a sample-barcoded 5' primer served in a second PCR lasting roughly 6 to 11 cycles. In TCRdb, the 5' RACE reads were re-called with MiXCR into one record per CDR3 protein. The sample comprises about 1,500,000 distinct CDR3 sequences, around 42% of which are singletons, and around 8% rests with the top ten. Comment on this clonotype: The antigen remains undetermined.

Regarding the study as a whole: More naive CD4+ cells and higher diversity were found in long-lived than in aged donors.

This rearrangement joins TRBV7-6 to TRBJ2-2; 12 nucleotides line up with TRBD2. The sample was blood. The source is a woman under 30 in good health. Here the CDR3 DNA reads TGTGCCAGCAGCCTCAACCTAGCGGGAGGGCCGTACACCGGGGAGCTGTTTTTT. Its protein product is CASSLNLAGGPYTGELFF. Filled out from reference TRBV7-6 and TRBJ2-2, the complete variable domain reads GAGVSQSPRYKVTKRGQDVALRCDPISGHVSLYWYRQALGQGPEFLTYFNYEAQQDKSGLPNDRFSAERPEGSISTLTIQRTEQRDSAMYRCASSLNLAGGPYTGELFFGEGSRLTVL.